Listed below are T cell receptor beta chains from one sample, sequenced in a study of T cells in Graves' hyperthyroidism and ophthalmopathy. Using its own MiXCR run on the multiplex PCR reads, TCRdb lists one record per CDR3 protein. Among 300,000 to 500,000 distinct CDR3 sequences listed, over 12% were seen once. Material: blood. The receptors originated from a man aged 50 to 60 with Graves' ophthalmopathy. CDR3s include the opening cysteine and the closing phenylalanine or tryptophan. D genes are given only for firm matches. Clone size is shown for a subset of rows, as once, few, many or a class of expanded clone.

NA	NA	TRBV6-1	TRBJ2-4	TGTGCCAGCAGTCCGGGCCAAGGATCCGGGAGAATCAAAAACATTCAGTACTTC	CASSPGQGSGRIKNIQYF
NA	TRBD2	TRBV7-3	TRBJ2-7	TGTGCCAGCAGCTTAACCCAGGTAGCGGGGAAAGATTACGAGCAGTACTTC	CASSLTQVAGKDYEQYF
many	NA	TRBV6-6	TRBJ1-5	TGTGCCAGCAGTTACATCCTTAGGGATGGTCAGCCCCAGCATTTT	CASSYILRDGQPQHF
many	NA	TRBV5-1	TRBJ2-5	TGCGCCAGCAGCTTGGTGGCAGGGAGGAAGACCCAGTACTTC	CASSLVAGRKTQYF
many	NA	TRBV7-9	TRBJ2-1	TGTGCCAGCAGCTTACAAAGGGACAATGAGCAGTTCTTC	CASSLQRDNEQFF
many	TRBD1	TRBV30	TRBJ2-7	TGTGCCTGGAGAGAAATACTACAGGGGCGGACCTACGAGCAGTACTTC	CAWREILQGRTYEQYF
many	NA	TRBV12-3/TRBV12-4	TRBJ1-5	TGTGCCAGCAGTTACGGTGGCAGAAATCAGCCCCAGCATTTT	CASSYGGRNQPQHF
many	NA	TRBV20-1	TRBJ1-2	TGCAGTGCTAGAAGGGAAAACTATGGCTACACCTTC	CSARRENYGYTF
many	NA	TRBV6-1	TRBJ2-1	TGTGCCAGCAAAATGGGAGCGGCAAGACAGCACAATGAGCAGTTCTTC	CASKMGAARQHNEQFF
few	TRBD2	TRBV20-1	TRBJ2-7	TGCAGTGCTAGAGACCCTAGCGGGCTGGCCTACGAGCAGTACTTC	CSARDPSGLAYEQYF
few	TRBD2	TRBV6-2/TRBV6-3	TRBJ2-1	TGTGCCAGCAAGAGCGGGAGAGGGTACAATGAGCAGTTCTTC	CASKSGRGYNEQFF
NA	NA	TRBV28	TRBJ1-1	TGTGCCAGCAGCCCACGGAGTAAAGCTTTCTTT	CASSPRSKAFF
few	TRBD2	TRBV9	TRBJ2-2	TGTGCCAGCAGCGGTAGCGGGAAAAGGGGAACCGGGGAGCTGTTTTTT	CASSGSGKRGTGELFF
many	NA	TRBV15	TRBJ2-7	TGTGCCACCTCCCCCCCAGCGAGGGCCTACGAGCAGTACTTC	CATSPPARAYEQYF
many	TRBD2	TRBV18	TRBJ2-7	TGTGCCAGCTCACCCTCCGGGACTAGCGGGAGCCTTTGGCAGTACTTC	CASSPSGTSGSLWQYF
NA	TRBD2	TRBV10-1	TRBJ2-5	TGCGCCAGCAGAAGACTAGCGGGAGGAGGGACACAAGAGACCCAGTACTTC	CASRRLAGGGTQETQYF
many	NA	TRBV5-1	TRBJ2-5	TGCGCCAGCAGCTTGGCCGGAACGGGTCGGGACCAAGAGACCCAGTACTTC	CASSLAGTGRDQETQYF
many	NA	TRBV11-2	TRBJ2-2	TGTGCCAGCAGCTTAAGGCAGGGGAACACCGGGGAGCTGTTTTTT	CASSLRQGNTGELFF
many	TRBD2	TRBV12-3/TRBV12-4	TRBJ2-3	TGTGCCAGCAGTTATGGGACTAGCGGAACAGATACGCAGTATTTT	CASSYGTSGTDTQYF
few	NA	TRBV5-1	TRBJ2-5	TGCGCCAGCAGCTTCGGCGACCTAGAGACCCAGTACTTC	CASSFGDLETQYF
many	TRBD1	TRBV9	TRBJ2-7	TGTGCCAGCAGCGTAGGACAGGGGGCTGGCGAGCAGTACTTC	CASSVGQGAGEQYF
few	NA	TRBV14	TRBJ2-3	TGTGCCAGCAGCCAAGTAGAGAGTACGCAGTATTTT	CASSQVESTQYF
NA	NA	TRBV7-9	TRBJ2-1	TGTGCCAGCAGCTTAGGGGACCGAGACGCTAATGAGCAGTTCTTC	CASSLGDRDANEQFF
few	NA	TRBV20-1	TRBJ2-4	TGCAGTGCACCGAGGCCAGGTCTAGCCAAAAACATTCAGTACTTC	CSAPRPGLAKNIQYF
many	NA	TRBV13	TRBJ1-1	TGTGCCAGCAGCTTAGGTATCCGGGCTGAAGCTTTCTTT	CASSLGIRAEAFF
few	NA	TRBV19	TRBJ2-7	TGTGCCAGTAGTACGACAGCTTACTACGAGCAGTACTTC	CASSTTAYYEQYF
many	NA	TRBV28	TRBJ1-2	TGTGCCAGCATGTTGGGGGACTATGGCTACACCTTC	CASMLGDYGYTF
many	TRBD2	TRBV9	TRBJ2-5	TGTGCCAGCAGCCCACTTGGCGGGAGGGTGAAAGAGACCCAGTACTTC	CASSPLGGRVKETQYF
many	NA	TRBV5-1	TRBJ1-1	TGCGCCAGCAGCCCCATAGGGGGGGGCAATACTGAAGCTTTCTTT	CASSPIGGGNTEAFF
many	NA	TRBV29-1	TRBJ2-1	TGCAGCGTTGCGGACGGCGCCTACAATGAGCAGTTCTTC	CSVADGAYNEQFF
few	NA	TRBV5-1	TRBJ2-3	TGCGCCAGCAGCAACCGTCGGGGGACAGATACGCAGTATTTT	CASSNRRGTDTQYF
many	TRBD1	TRBV6-1	TRBJ2-2	TGTGCCAGCAGTCCATGGACAGGGGGCGGCTTAGCCGGGGAGCTGTTTTTT	CASSPWTGGGLAGELFF
many	TRBD2	TRBV20-1	TRBJ2-7	TGCAGTGCTAGGGGACTAGTGGCCGAGCAGTACTTC	CSARGLVAEQYF
few	TRBD1	TRBV19	TRBJ1-5	TGTGCCAGTTCCGGGACAGGGGGACGGCAGCCCCAGCATTTT	CASSGTGGRQPQHF
few	NA	TRBV11-2	TRBJ2-7	TGTGCCAGCAGCTTATTAGTAGGGGTCAATACGCACGAGCAGTACTTC	CASSLLVGVNTHEQYF
few	TRBD2	TRBV29-1	TRBJ2-5	TGCAGTATTCGGGAGGGGCTAGAGACCCAGTACTTC	CSIREGLETQYF
NA	TRBD2	TRBV20-1	TRBJ2-1	TGCAGTGCTGGGACTAGCGGGAGTACCCTACCTTACAATGAGCAGTTCTTC	CSAGTSGSTLPYNEQFF
few	NA	TRBV27	TRBJ2-7	TGTGCCAGCAGTGTACAGCCGGGACTGACCTACGAGCAGTACTTC	CASSVQPGLTYEQYF
many	NA	TRBV2	TRBJ2-1	TGTGCCAGCACCGTGTATCGGGACAATGAGCAGTTCTTC	CASTVYRDNEQFF
many	TRBD1	TRBV30	TRBJ1-4	TGTGCCTGCAAGGGACAGGACAATGAAAAACTGTTTTTT	CACKGQDNEKLFF
many	TRBD2	TRBV7-3	TRBJ2-5	TGTGCCAGCAGCCCCCGGGGGGGGTTCGCAGAGACCCAGTACTTC	CASSPRGGFAETQYF
NA	NA	TRBV27	TRBJ2-2	TGTGCCGGCAGTCCACGGACATCTACCGGGGAGCTGTTTTTT	CAGSPRTSTGELFF
few	NA	TRBV7-9	TRBJ2-3	TGTGCCAGCAGCCGTGACGGAATCACAGATACGCAGTATTTT	CASSRDGITDTQYF
NA	TRBD2	TRBV7-2	TRBJ2-1	TGTGCCAGCCTAGGTTTAGCGGGAGTGGGTTATGAGCAGTTCTTC	CASLGLAGVGYEQFF
many	NA	TRBV6-1	TRBJ2-7	TGTGCCAGCAGTGAAAGTGGTGGGTCGGCGGGGGAGCAGTACTTC	CASSESGGSAGEQYF
many	TRBD2	TRBV27	TRBJ2-1	TGTGCCAGCACCGAGGGAACTAGCGGGGTATACAATGAGCAGTTCTTC	CASTEGTSGVYNEQFF
many	NA	TRBV30	TRBJ1-1	TGTGCCTGGAGTTTCGCGAACACTGAAGCTTTCTTT	CAWSFANTEAFF
many	NA	TRBV16	TRBJ1-5	TGTGCCAGCAGCCGATCAGATAGCAATCAGCCCCAGCATTTT	CASSRSDSNQPQHF
NA	TRBD2	TRBV12-3/TRBV12-4	TRBJ2-1	TGTGCCAGCATTCCGACGGCGGGAGGTTACAATGAGCAGTTCTTC	CASIPTAGGYNEQFF
many	TRBD2	TRBV7-9	TRBJ2-7	TGTGCCAGCAGCTTCCGACTAGCGGGAGGGTATGATGAGCAGTACTTC	CASSFRLAGGYDEQYF
NA	TRBD2	TRBV12-3/TRBV12-4	TRBJ2-6	TGTGCCAGCGCCACTAGGGGACTAGCGAACTTTGGGGCCAACGTCCTGACTTTC	CASATRGLANFGANVLTF
many	NA	TRBV3-1	TRBJ1-3	TGTGCCAGCAGCCAAGAACAAGGGGCTGGAAACACCATATATTTT	CASSQEQGAGNTIYF
few	TRBD1	TRBV18	TRBJ2-7	TGTGCCAGCTCACGAGGGGACAGGAGCTACGAGCAGTACTTC	CASSRGDRSYEQYF
many	TRBD1	TRBV11-1	TRBJ2-2	TGTGCCAGCAGATTAACGACAGGGTCTGTCGGGGAGCTGTTTTTT	CASRLTTGSVGELFF
many	NA	TRBV11-2	TRBJ2-7	TGTGCCAGCAGCCAGGGTCCCTCGGGGCAGTACTTC	CASSQGPSGQYF
many	NA	TRBV18	TRBJ1-5	TGTGCCAGCGAAGGGGCTCAGGGGAGCAATCAGCCCCAGCATTTT	CASEGAQGSNQPQHF
NA	TRBD2	TRBV5-1	TRBJ2-5	TGCGCCAGCAGCCCGGGTTCTAGCGGAGAAGAGACCCAGTACTTC	CASSPGSSGEETQYF
few	NA	TRBV10-3	TRBJ2-3	TGTGCCACCGAACCATCAGGCTTTACGGGAGATACGCAGTATTTT	CATEPSGFTGDTQYF
many	NA	TRBV20-1	TRBJ1-1	TGCAGTGCTAGACACAGGGCGGCGAACACTGAAGCTTTCTTT	CSARHRAANTEAFF